This is a list of T cell receptor beta chains from one sample in a study of T-cell reconstitution after alpha-beta-depleted transplantation in children. TCRdb used MiXCR to reprocess the PCR reads, holding one entry per CDR3 protein. Of about 540,000 distinct CDR3 sequences listed, about 18% were seen once; the top ten hold 3% to 3.5%. The starting material was PBMCs from the stem cell graft donor, obtained from the stem cell graft. These receptors all stem from a human donor who donated a stem cell graft to a child with acute lymphoblastic leukemia. CDR3s include the opening cysteine and the closing phenylalanine or tryptophan. The D gene is left open where the match is weak. Clone size appears in some rows only: once, few, many, or a class for an expanded clone.

. | . | TRBJ1-1 | TRBV12-3/TRBV12-4 | CASSFGRVNTEAFF | TGTGCCAGCAGTTTTGGTAGGGTGAACACTGAAGCTTTCTTT
few | TRBD2 | TRBJ2-1 | TRBV18 | CASSPASGREQFF | TGTGCCAGCTCACCGGCTAGCGGGCGGGAGCAGTTCTTC
. | . | TRBJ1-1 | TRBV18 | CASSLGAGGTEAFF | TGTGCCAGCTCACTCGGGGCGGGGGGCACTGAAGCTTTCTTT
. | . | TRBJ2-7 | TRBV5-1 | CASSLGPGIGNEQYF | TGCGCCAGCAGCTTGGGGCCAGGCATTGGGAACGAGCAGTACTTC
few | . | TRBJ2-7 | TRBV21-1 | CATHQRRALSYEQYF | TGTGCCACCCATCAGCGTAGGGCTCTATCCTACGAGCAGTACTTC
. | . | TRBJ2-5 | TRBV15 | CATSKGGVKETQYF | TGTGCCACCAGCAAAGGAGGGGTGAAGGAGACCCAGTACTTC
few | TRBD1 | TRBJ2-1 | TRBV27 | CASSHDRGSYNEQFF | TGTGCCAGCAGCCACGACAGGGGGTCCTACAATGAGCAGTTCTTC
few | . | TRBJ1-6 | TRBV27 | CASSLLYNSPLHF | TGTGCCAGCAGCCTACTTTATAATTCACCCCTCCACTTT
. | TRBD2 | TRBJ2-5 | TRBV7-9 | CASSLEGGSGGETQYF | TGTGCCAGCAGCTTAGAAGGCGGGAGTGGGGGAGAGACCCAGTACTTC
. | TRBD2 | TRBJ2-7 | TRBV5-1 | CASSWEGLGGREQYF | TGCGCCAGCAGCTGGGAGGGGCTTGGAGGGCGCGAGCAGTACTTC
. | . | TRBJ2-7 | TRBV18 | CASSPDDSKNRNEQYF | TGTGCCAGCTCACCAGATGACTCTAAAAACAGGAACGAGCAGTACTTC
. | . | TRBJ2-2 | TRBV11-2 | CASSHRTGFAGGWTGELFF | TGTGCCAGCAGCCACCGGACAGGGTTTGCGGGAGGTTGGACCGGGGAGCTGTTTTTT
. | TRBD1 | TRBJ1-5 | TRBV4-1 | CASSQDLNRGWQPQHF | TGCGCCAGCAGCCAAGATCTAAACAGGGGATGGCAGCCCCAGCATTTT
few | TRBD1 | TRBJ2-7 | TRBV7-9 | CASSPSGQGIDEQYF | TGTGCCAGCAGCCCCTCGGGACAGGGCATCGACGAGCAGTACTTC
. | . | TRBJ2-5 | TRBV5-1 | CASSHTPSGETQYF | TGCGCCAGCAGCCACACACCGTCAGGAGAGACCCAGTACTTC
few | . | TRBJ2-5 | TRBV19 | CASSIGQFGQETQYF | TGTGCCAGTAGTATAGGACAGTTCGGCCAAGAGACCCAGTACTTC